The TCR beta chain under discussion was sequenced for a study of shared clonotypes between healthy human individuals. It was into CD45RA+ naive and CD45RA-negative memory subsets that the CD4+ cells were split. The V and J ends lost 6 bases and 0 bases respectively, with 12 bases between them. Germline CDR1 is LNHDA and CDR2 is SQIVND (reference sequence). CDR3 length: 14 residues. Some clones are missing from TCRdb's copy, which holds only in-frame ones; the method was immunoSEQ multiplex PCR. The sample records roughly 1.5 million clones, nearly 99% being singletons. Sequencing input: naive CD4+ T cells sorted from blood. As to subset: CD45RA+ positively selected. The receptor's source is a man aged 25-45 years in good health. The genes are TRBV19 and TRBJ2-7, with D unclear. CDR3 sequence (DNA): TGTGCCAGTAGAAAGGAAGGCAGCTCCTACGAGCAGTACTTC. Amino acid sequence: CASRKEGSSYEQYF.